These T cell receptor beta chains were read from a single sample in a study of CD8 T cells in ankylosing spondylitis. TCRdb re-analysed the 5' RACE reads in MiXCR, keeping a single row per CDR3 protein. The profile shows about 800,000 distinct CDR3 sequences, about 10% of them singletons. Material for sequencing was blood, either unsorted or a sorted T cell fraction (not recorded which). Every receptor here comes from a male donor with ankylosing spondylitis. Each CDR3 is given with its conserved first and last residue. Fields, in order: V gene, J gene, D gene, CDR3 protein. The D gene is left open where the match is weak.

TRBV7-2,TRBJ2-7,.,CASSLAPGATYEQYF
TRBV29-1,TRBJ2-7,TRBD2,CSVGRGSEQYF
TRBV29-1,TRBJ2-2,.,CSVDRTGELFF
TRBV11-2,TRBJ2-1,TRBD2,CASSLALAEYNEQFF
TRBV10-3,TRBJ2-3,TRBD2,CAISEPGLADGVLSDTQYF
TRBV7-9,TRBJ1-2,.,CASSPRVGGTNYGYTF
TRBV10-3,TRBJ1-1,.,CAFSKGVGDTEAFF
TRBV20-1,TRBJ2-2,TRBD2,CSARDGTSGRAGELFF
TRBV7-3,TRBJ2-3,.,CASSLSPAGSTHTQYF
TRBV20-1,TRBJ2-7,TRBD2,CSGLAGTSGRASEQYF
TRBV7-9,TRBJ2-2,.,CAIATGELFF
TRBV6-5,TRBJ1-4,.,CASSYGWGLANEKLFF
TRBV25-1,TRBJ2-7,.,CASSGKGPYEQYF
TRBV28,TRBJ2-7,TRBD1,CASISGGTGGWEQYF
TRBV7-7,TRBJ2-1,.,CASSLEAGTYEQFF
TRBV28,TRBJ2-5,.,CASSRTGWGGQQERSQYF
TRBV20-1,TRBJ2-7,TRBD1,CSPQGTSYEQYF
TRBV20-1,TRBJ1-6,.,CSAREARQINSPLHF
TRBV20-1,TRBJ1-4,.,CSALGQLATNEKLFF
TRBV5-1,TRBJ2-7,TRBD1,CASSGTGGPYF
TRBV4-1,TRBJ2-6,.,CASSQGVSSGANVLTF
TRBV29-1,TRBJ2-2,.,CSVSPRGITGELFF
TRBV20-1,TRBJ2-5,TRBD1,CSAPPPGQGSQETQYF
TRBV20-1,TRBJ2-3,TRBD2,CSARWTSGTTDTQYF
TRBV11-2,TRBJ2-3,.,CASTPAGSKDTQYF
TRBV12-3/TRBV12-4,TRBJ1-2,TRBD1,CASSQGQTYGYTF
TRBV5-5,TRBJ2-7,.,CASSLATALYEQYF
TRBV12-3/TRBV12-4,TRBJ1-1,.,CASSLDSADLAFF
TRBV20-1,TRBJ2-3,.,CSARTPAGLTDTQYF